This TCR beta chain was documented in a study of blood T cells in healthy people across ages. Together with a sample-barcoded 5' primer, a J-beta primer mix was included in a second PCR lasting roughly 6 to 12 cycles. TCRdb fed the 5' RACE reads into MiXCR, producing one record per CDR3 protein. The data hold about 1.8 million distinct CDR3 sequences, with around half observed a single time. Sequenced input: blood. The TCR comes from a woman between 40 and 55 years old in good health.

The CDR3 protein is CASTQMGATNEKLFF. In DNA form, the CDR3 reads TGTGCCAGCACCCAGATGGGAGCAACTAATGAAAAACTGTTTTTT. The chain carries TRBV7-8 and TRBJ1-4; D not certain. The germline V and J ends were trimmed by 7 bases and 0 bases, with 12 bases remaining between them. The CDR3 sequence is 15 residues long. Germline CDR1 reads SGHVS; CDR2 reads FQNEAQ.